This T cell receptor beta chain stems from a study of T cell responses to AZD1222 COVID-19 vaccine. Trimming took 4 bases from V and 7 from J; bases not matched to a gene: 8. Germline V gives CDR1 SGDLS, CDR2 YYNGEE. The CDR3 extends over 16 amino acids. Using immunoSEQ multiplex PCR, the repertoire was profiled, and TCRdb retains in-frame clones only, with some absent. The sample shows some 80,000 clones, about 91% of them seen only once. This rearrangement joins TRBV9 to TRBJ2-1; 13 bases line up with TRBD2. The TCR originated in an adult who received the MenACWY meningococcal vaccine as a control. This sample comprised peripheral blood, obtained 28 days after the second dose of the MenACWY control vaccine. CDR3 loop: CASSYTTSGGSNEQFF. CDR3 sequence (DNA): TGTGCCAGCAGCTACACGACTAGCGGGGGGTCTAATGAGCAGTTCTTC.